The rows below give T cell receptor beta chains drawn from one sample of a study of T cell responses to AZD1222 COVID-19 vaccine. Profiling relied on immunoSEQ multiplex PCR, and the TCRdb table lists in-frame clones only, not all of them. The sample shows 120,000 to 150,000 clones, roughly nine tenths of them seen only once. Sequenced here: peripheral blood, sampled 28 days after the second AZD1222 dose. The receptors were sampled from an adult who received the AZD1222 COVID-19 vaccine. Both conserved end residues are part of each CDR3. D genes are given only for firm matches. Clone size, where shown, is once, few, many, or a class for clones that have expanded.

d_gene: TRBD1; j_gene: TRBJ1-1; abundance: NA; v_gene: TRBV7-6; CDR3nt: TGTGCCAGCAGCTTAGGGACAGGGGTTGTGAACACTGAAGCTTTCTTT; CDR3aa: CASSLGTGVVNTEAFF
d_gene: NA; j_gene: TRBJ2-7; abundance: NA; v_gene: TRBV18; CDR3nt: TGTGCCAGCTCACCCGGACGTTCCTACGAGCAGTACTTC; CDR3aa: CASSPGRSYEQYF
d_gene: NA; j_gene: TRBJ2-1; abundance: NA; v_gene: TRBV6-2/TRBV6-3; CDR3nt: TGTGCCAGCAGTTACTTCGGGGAAGAGCAGTTCTTC; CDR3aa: CASSYFGEEQFF
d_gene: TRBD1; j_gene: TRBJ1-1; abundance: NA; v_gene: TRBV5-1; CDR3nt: TGCGCCAGCAGCCCTCGACAGGGGGACACTGAAGCTTTCTTT; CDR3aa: CASSPRQGDTEAFF
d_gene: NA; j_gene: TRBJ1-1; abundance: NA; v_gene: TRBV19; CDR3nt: TGTGCCAGTAGTAACCGACAGGCGGGCACTGAAGCTTTCTTT; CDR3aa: CASSNRQAGTEAFF
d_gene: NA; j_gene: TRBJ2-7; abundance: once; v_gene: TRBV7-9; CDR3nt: TGTGCCAGCAGCTTAGAGGGAGGGGGATACGAGCAGTACTTC; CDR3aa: CASSLEGGGYEQYF
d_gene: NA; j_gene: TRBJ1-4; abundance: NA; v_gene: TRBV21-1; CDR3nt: TGTGCCAGCAGCAAAGGGCCCCTCGACCCATGCGCAACTAATGAAAAACTGTTTTTT; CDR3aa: CASSKGPLDPCATNEKLFF
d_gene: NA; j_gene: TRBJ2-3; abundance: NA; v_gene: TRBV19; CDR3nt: TGTGCCAGTAGTTCCGGTCACTCGACTAGTCGCACAGATACGCAGTATTTT; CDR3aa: CASSSGHSTSRTDTQYF
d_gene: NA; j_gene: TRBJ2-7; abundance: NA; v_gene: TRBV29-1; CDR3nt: TGCAGCGTAGGGGAAAAAGGGGAGCAGTACTTC; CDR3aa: CSVGEKGEQYF
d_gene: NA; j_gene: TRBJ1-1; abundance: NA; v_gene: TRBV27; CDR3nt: TGTGCCAGCAGTTTATCGAGTCCGTTCGCTGAAGCTTTCTTT; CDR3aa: CASSLSSPFAEAFF
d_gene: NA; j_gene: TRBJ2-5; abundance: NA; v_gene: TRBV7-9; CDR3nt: TGTGCCAGCAGCTCCCCTTTCCTGGAGCTCCAAGAGACCCAGTACTTC; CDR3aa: CASSSPFLELQETQYF
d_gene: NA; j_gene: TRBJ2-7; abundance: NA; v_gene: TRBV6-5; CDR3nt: TGTGCCAGCAGTTTGGACGCAGGAATTTACGAGCAGTACTTC; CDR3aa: CASSLDAGIYEQYF
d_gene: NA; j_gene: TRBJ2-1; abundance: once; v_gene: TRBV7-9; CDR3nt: TGTGCCAGCAGCCAAATGTCCCTCCCCAGAGTCGATGAGCAGTTCTTC; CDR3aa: CASSQMSLPRVDEQFF
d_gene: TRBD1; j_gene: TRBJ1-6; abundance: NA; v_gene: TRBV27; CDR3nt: TGTGCCAGCACCTACTTCGGACAGGGCAATTCACCCCTCCACTTT; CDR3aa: CASTYFGQGNSPLHF
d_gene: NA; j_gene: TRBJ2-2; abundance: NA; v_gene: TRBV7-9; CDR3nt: TGTGCCAGCAGCTTAAGCCGCCTTGGCGGGACGAACACCGGGGAGCTGTTTTTT; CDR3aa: CASSLSRLGGTNTGELFF
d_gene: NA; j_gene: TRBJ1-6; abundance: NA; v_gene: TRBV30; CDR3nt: TGTGCCTGGAGCCCCGAATATTCACCCCTCCACTTT; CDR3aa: CAWSPEYSPLHF
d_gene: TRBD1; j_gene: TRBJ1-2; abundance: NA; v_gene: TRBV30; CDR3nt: TGTGCCTGGAGAACACAGGGGGCGGATGGCTACACCTTC; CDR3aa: CAWRTQGADGYTF
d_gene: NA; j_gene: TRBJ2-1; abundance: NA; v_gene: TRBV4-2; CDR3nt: TGTGCCAGCAGCCCCCAAATAGTGAAGGGTGAGCAGTTCTTC; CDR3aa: CASSPQIVKGEQFF
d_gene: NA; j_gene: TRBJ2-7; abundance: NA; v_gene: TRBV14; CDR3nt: TGTGCCAGCAGCCAAGATGCATACGAGCAGTACTTC; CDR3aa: CASSQDAYEQYF
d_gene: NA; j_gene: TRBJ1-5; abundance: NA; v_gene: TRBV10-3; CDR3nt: TGTGCCACGGGAAAGGGGTATAGCAATCAGCCCCAGCATTTT; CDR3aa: CATGKGYSNQPQHF
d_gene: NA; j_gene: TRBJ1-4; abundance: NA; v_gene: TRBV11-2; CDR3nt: TGTGCCAGCAGCTTTGGGGGGGAAAAACTGTTTTTT; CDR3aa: CASSFGGEKLFF
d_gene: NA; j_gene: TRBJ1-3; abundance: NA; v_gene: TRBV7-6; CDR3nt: TGTGCCAGCAGCTTAGGCTCCGGGGGTGGAAACACCATATATTTT; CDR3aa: CASSLGSGGGNTIYF
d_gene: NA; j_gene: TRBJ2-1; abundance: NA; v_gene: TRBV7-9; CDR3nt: TGTGCCAGCAGGTACATGAGGGGAGCCTCCTACAATGAGCAGTTCTTC; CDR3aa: CASRYMRGASYNEQFF
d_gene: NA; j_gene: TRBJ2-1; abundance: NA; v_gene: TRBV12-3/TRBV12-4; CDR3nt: TGTGCCAGCAGTTTCCCGGAAAACAATGAGCAGTTCTTC; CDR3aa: CASSFPENNEQFF
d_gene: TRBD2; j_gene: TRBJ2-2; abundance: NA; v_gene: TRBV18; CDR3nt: TGTGCCAGCTCACCGAGACTAGCGGGAGGGCGGAACACCGGGGAGCTGTTTTTT; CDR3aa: CASSPRLAGGRNTGELFF
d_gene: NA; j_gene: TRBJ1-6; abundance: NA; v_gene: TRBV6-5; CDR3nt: TGTGCCAGCAGTTCGGGAAATCTTAATTCACCCCTCCACTTT; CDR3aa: CASSSGNLNSPLHF
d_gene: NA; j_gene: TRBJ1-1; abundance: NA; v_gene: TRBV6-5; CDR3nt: TGTGCCAGCAGTTCGTCCCGGGACCGAGGAGGGACTGAAGCTTTCTTT; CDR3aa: CASSSSRDRGGTEAFF
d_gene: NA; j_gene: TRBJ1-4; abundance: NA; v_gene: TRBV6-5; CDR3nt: TGTGCCACCTCTGGGCCGCCAACTAATGAAAAACTGTTTTTT; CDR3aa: CATSGPPTNEKLFF
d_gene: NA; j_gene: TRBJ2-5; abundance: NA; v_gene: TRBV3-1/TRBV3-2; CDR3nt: TGTGCCAGCAGCCAAATAGAAGAGACCCAGTACTTC; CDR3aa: CASSQIEETQYF
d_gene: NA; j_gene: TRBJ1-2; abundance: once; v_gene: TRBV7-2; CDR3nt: TGTGCCAGCAGCTCACATGACACGTCCCCTAACTATGGCTACACCTTC; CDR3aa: CASSSHDTSPNYGYTF
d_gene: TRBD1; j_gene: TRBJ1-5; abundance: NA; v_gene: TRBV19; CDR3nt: TGTGCCAGTAGTTTACGCACGCAGGGGGGGGATCAGCCCCAGCATTTT; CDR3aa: CASSLRTQGGDQPQHF
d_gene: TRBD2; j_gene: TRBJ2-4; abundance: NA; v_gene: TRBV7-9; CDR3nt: TGTGCCAGCAGCCAGACTAGCGGGAGTGACATTCAGTACTTC; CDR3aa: CASSQTSGSDIQYF
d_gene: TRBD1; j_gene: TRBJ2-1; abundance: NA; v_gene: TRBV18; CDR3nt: TGTGCCAGCTCAGCGACAGGGGGAAATGAGCAGTTCTTC; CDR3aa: CASSATGGNEQFF
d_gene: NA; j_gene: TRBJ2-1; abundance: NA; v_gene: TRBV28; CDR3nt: TGTGCCAGCAAAACAGGGTCCAGCTCCTACAATGAGCAGTTCTTC; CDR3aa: CASKTGSSSYNEQFF
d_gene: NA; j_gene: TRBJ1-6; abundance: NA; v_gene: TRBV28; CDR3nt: TGTGCCAGCAGCTCCCCAGAAACGTATAATTCACCCCTCCACTTT; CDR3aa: CASSSPETYNSPLHF
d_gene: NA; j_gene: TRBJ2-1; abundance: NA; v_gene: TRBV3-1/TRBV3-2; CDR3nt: TGTGCCAGCAGCCGTGAGGGGTCCTACAATGAGCAGTTCTTC; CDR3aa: CASSREGSYNEQFF
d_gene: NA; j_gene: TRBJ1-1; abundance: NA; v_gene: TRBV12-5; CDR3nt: TGTGCTAGTGGTTTGCCCGCGCCCACTGAAGCTTTCTTT; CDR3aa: CASGLPAPTEAFF